This section outlines one T cell receptor (beta chain) sequence together with its context. In the study's own analysis: Nucleated cell counts were estimated from reference gene primer amplification. Repertoires were generated with immunoSEQ multiplex PCR, while TCRdb's copy carries only in-frame clones and drops some. That table gives V, J and clone size, and the DNA gave D and trimming. Here the sample spans about 250,000 clones, approximately 85% being singletons. This sample was included in a study of blood T cell repertoires in COVID-19. Across the study: Some COVID-19 samples were acute and others convalescent; all came from the United States, Italy and Spain. T cells, B-cell-depleted T cells, or PBMCs supplied cDNA or gDNA.

The CDR3 spans 14 residues. V lost 6 bases and J lost 4; bases outside the gene matches: 4. Germline CDR1 KGHDR, CDR2 SFDVKD. The V and J genes are TRBV24-1 and TRBJ2-1; 8 bases map to TRBD2. What was sequenced was PBMCs or T cells enriched from blood (not recorded which). The receptor was isolated from a woman between 25 and 40 years old who had recovered from COVID-19. The CDR3 here is CATSRGGIYNEQFF. For the CDR3, the DNA is TGTGCCACCAGTCGCGGGGGGATATACAATGAGCAGTTCTTC.